What follows is one TCR beta chain and its context. The antigen remains undetermined. Germline V gene lookup returns CDR1 SGHRS and CDR2 YFSETQ. Trimming took off 3 bases at V and 2 bases at J, with 14 bases between the two ends. The CDR3 is 15 amino acids. The data derive from a study of cytomegalovirus exposure and HLA in healthy donors. Overall study context: Among about 179 million T cells, an earlier analysis found around 100 million unique TCR beta sequences.

Primers included in the PCR were 60 Vbeta and 13 Jbeta primers. Produced via immunoSEQ multiplex PCR; TCRdb's table is partial and in-frame only. The data hold 180,000 or so clones, with 75% to 85% observed a single time. Broader study findings: Across all donors, roughly uniform sequencing depth was an assumption of the presence/absence analyses. Whilst most TCR sequences proved rare, a subset of public TCRs occurred across many donors.

The sample consisted of PBMCs. The TCR sequence derives from a young man in good health and CMV-seronegative. The rearrangement joins TRBV5-1 to TRBJ1-1; D is perhaps TRBD1 (6 bases). As DNA, the CDR3 is TGCGCCAGCAGCTCTACGACAGGAATAAACACTGAAGCTTTCTTT. This sequence encodes CASSSTTGINTEAFF.